This is a list of T cell receptor beta chains from one sample in a study of blood T cell repertoires in COVID-19. Clones were read by immunoSEQ multiplex PCR, and TCRdb kept only the in-frame ones, dropping some. The sample has some 210,000 clones, 70% to 90% seen once. The specimen sequenced was peripheral blood. Receptors were obtained from a woman in her 40s with acute or convalescent COVID-19. Each CDR3 is given with its conserved first and last residue. A D gene is named only where the DNA matches it firmly. Size tells how often a clone was seen (once, few, many) or the class of an expanded clone, and some rows leave it out.

V,size,D,J,CDR3,DNA
TRBV29-1,.,TRBD1,TRBJ1-1,CSVPQGNEAFF,TGCAGCGTTCCACAGGGGAATGAAGCTTTCTTT
TRBV9,.,.,TRBJ2-1,CASSVQEGGPREQFF,TGTGCCAGCAGCGTACAAGAGGGGGGGCCTCGTGAGCAGTTCTTC
TRBV19,.,TRBD2,TRBJ2-1,CASSMGGDYNEQFF,TGTGCCAGTAGTATGGGGGGGGACTACAATGAGCAGTTCTTC
TRBV6-5,.,TRBD2,TRBJ2-3,CASRVAGASDTQYF,TGTGCCAGCAGAGTAGCGGGGGCGTCAGATACGCAGTATTTT
TRBV21-1,.,.,TRBJ1-1,CASSIPTGTNTEAFF,TGTGCCAGCAGCATTCCGACAGGAACGAACACTGAAGCTTTCTTT
TRBV19,.,.,TRBJ2-6,CASSFTQGLSSGANVLTF,TGTGCCAGTAGTTTCACCCAGGGTCTCTCCTCTGGGGCCAACGTCCTGACTTTC
TRBV4-1,.,TRBD1,TRBJ1-2,CASSQENPGTGHYGYTF,TGCGCCAGCAGCCAAGAGAACCCCGGGACAGGACACTATGGCTACACCTTC
TRBV7-2,.,.,TRBJ2-3,CASSLALTSSSTDTQYF,TGTGCCAGCAGCTTAGCCCTTACTAGCTCGAGCACAGATACGCAGTATTTT
TRBV6-1,.,TRBD1,TRBJ1-5,CASSEFQGDQPQHF,TGTGCCAGCAGTGAATTCCAGGGGGATCAGCCCCAGCATTTT
TRBV7-9,once,.,TRBJ1-1,CASRNLFPGSSSRNTEAFF,TGTGCCAGCAGGAATTTATTCCCCGGGAGTAGTAGTCGGAACACTGAAGCTTTCTTT
TRBV19,.,TRBD2,TRBJ2-6,CASRAGGQVSGANVLTF,TGTGCCAGTAGGGCGGGGGGACAAGTCTCTGGGGCCAACGTCCTGACTTTC
TRBV4-1,.,.,TRBJ1-4,CASSQAVGVPNEKLFF,TGCGCCAGCAGCCAAGCCGTGGGAGTGCCTAATGAAAAACTGTTTTTT
TRBV11-1,.,.,TRBJ2-1,CASSPPDGPYNEQFF,TGTGCCAGCAGCCCCCCCGATGGCCCCTACAATGAGCAGTTCTTC
TRBV18,.,TRBD2,TRBJ2-1,CASSPGSGSSYNEQFF,TGTGCCAGCTCACCTGGTAGCGGGAGCTCCTACAATGAGCAGTTCTTC
TRBV4-2,.,.,TRBJ2-1,CASSQETGVYNEQFF,TGTGCCAGCAGCCAAGAGACGGGGGTCTACAATGAGCAGTTCTTC
TRBV18,.,.,TRBJ1-4,CASSPENEKLFF,TGTGCCAGCTCACCGGAGAATGAAAAACTGTTTTTT
TRBV19,.,TRBD2,TRBJ2-2,CASSRGEGVAGLTGELFF,TGTGCCAGTAGCCGCGGAGAGGGGGTAGCGGGACTCACCGGGGAGCTGTTTTTT
TRBV7-8,.,.,TRBJ1-3,CASSLASRAGNTIYF,TGTGCCAGCAGCTTAGCGTCCAGGGCTGGAAACACCATATATTTT
TRBV5-1,.,.,TRBJ1-2,CASSLDVQGSGYTF,TGCGCCAGCAGCTTGGATGTACAGGGATCTGGCTACACCTTC
TRBV24-1,.,TRBD2,TRBJ2-3,CATALSGGGTDTQYF,TGTGCCACCGCTCTCAGCGGGGGAGGCACAGATACGCAGTATTTT
TRBV5-1,.,.,TRBJ1-4,CASSLGEGEAVAEKLFF,TGCGCCAGCAGCTTGGGGGAAGGGGAGGCGGTGGCTGAAAAACTGTTTTTT
TRBV7-8,.,TRBD1,TRBJ1-4,CASSSRTGIEKLFF,TGTGCCAGCAGCTCAAGGACAGGGATTGAAAAACTGTTTTTT
TRBV7-8,.,.,TRBJ1-2,CASSRPGSYGYTF,TGTGCCAGCAGCCGCCCGGGGAGCTATGGCTACACCTTC
TRBV7-3,few,.,TRBJ2-2,CASRRGTGELFF,TGTGCCAGCAGGCGTGGCACCGGGGAGCTGTTTTTT
TRBV9,.,.,TRBJ2-1,CASSARGGAYNEQFF,TGTGCCAGCAGCGCCCGAGGGGGGGCTTACAATGAGCAGTTCTTC
TRBV12-5,.,.,TRBJ2-5,CASGLDIQETQYF,TGTGCTAGTGGTTTGGACATCCAAGAGACCCAGTACTTC
TRBV4-1,once,.,TRBJ1-2,CASSQPTGRSYGYTF,TGCGCCAGCAGCCAACCAACAGGACGGTCCTATGGCTACACCTTC
TRBV7-8,.,.,TRBJ1-3,CASRAGPNSGNTIYF,TGTGCCAGCAGGGCAGGCCCGAACTCTGGAAACACCATATATTTT
TRBV27,.,TRBD1,TRBJ2-4,CASSSRPRGRLGKNIQYF,TGTGCCAGCAGTTCTCGCCCCAGGGGGCGGTTAGGCAAAAACATTCAGTACTTC
TRBV5-1,.,TRBD2,TRBJ2-3,CASREAGYTDTQYF,TGCGCCAGCCGAGAAGCGGGGTACACAGATACGCAGTATTTT
TRBV10-3,.,TRBD1,TRBJ1-1,CAIRAGQGRNTEAFF,TGTGCCATCAGGGCTGGACAGGGTCGGAACACTGAAGCTTTCTTT
TRBV4-1,.,.,TRBJ1-1,CASSPPLGMNTEAFF,TGCGCCAGCAGCCCTCCTCTCGGGATGAACACTGAAGCTTTCTTT
TRBV4-1,once,.,TRBJ1-4,CASSRGATNEKLFF,TGCGCCAGCAGCCGGGGGGCAACTAATGAAAAACTGTTTTTT
TRBV9,.,.,TRBJ2-6,CASSSGRSSGANVLTF,TGTGCCAGCAGCTCCGGGAGAAGTTCTGGGGCCAACGTCCTGACTTTC
TRBV19,.,.,TRBJ1-2,CASTDSIYGYTF,TGTGCCAGTACCGACAGTATCTATGGCTACACCTTC
TRBV3-1/TRBV3-2,.,TRBD1,TRBJ1-2,CASSQDRAGGYYGYTF,TGTGCCAGCAGCCAAGATCGGGCAGGGGGCTACTATGGCTACACCTTC
TRBV6-5,.,.,TRBJ2-5,CASSWSRGDQETQYF,TGTGCCAGCAGTTGGTCCAGGGGGGACCAAGAGACCCAGTACTTC
TRBV6-5,.,.,TRBJ1-2,CASSRGWTEGYTF,TGTGCCAGCAGTCGGGGATGGACGGAGGGCTACACCTTC
TRBV5-4,.,.,TRBJ1-2,CASSLGGHRGPRGYTF,TGTGCCAGCAGCTTGGGGGGGCACCGGGGCCCTCGGGGCTACACCTTC
TRBV18,.,.,TRBJ1-6,CASSPSLDSYNSPLHF,TGTGCCAGCTCACCATCGTTGGACAGTTATAATTCACCCCTCCACTTT